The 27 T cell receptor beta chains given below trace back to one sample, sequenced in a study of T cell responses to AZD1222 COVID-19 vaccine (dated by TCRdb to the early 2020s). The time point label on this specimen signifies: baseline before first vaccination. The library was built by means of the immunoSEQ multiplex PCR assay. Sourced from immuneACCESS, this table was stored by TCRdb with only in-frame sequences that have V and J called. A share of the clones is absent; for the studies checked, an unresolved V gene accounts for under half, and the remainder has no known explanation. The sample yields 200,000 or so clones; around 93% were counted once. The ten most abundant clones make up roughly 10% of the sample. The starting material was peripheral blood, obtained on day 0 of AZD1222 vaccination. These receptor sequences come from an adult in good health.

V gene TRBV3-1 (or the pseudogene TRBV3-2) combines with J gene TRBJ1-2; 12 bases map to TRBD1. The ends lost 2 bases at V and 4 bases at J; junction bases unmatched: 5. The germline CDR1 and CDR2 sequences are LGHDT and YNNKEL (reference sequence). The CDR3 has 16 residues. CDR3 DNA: TGTGCCAGCAGCCAACCGTGGGACAGGGGGCTCTATGGCTACACCTTC. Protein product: CASSQPWDRGLYGYTF.

CDR3: CATSQGFSNQPQHF. As DNA, the CDR3 is TGTGCCACCAGCCAGGGTTTTAGCAATCAGCCCCAGCATTTT. The V call is TRBV24-1, the J call TRBJ1-5; the D gene is possibly TRBD1 (5 bases). V lost 7 bases, J lost 0 bases, and 9 bases lay in between. Germline CDR1 is KGHDR and CDR2 is SFDVKD. CDR3 length: 14 residues.

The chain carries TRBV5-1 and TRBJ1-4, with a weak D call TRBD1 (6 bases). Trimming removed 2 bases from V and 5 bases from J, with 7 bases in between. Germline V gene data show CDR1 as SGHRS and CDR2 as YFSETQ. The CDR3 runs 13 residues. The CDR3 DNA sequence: TGCGCCAGCAGCTTAGGACAGAATGAAAAACTGTTTTTT. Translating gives CASSLGQNEKLFF.

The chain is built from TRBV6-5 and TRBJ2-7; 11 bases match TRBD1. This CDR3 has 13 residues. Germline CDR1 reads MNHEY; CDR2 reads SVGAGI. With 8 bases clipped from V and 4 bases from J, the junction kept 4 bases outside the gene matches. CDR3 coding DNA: TGTGCCAGCCGCGGGACAGGGGGGTACGAGCAGTACTTC. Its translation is CASRGTGGYEQYF.

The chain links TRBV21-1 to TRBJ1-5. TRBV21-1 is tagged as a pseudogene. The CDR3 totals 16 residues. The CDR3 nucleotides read TGTGCCAGCAGGGGTCGACGGAAATCCTGCAATCAGCCCCAGCATTTT. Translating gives CASRGRRKSCNQPQHF.

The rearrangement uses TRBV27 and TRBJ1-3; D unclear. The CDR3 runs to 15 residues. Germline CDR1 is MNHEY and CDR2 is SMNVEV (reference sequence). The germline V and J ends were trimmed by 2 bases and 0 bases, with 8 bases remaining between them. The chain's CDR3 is CASSLNGFSGNTIYF. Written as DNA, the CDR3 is TGTGCCAGCAGTTTAAACGGCTTCTCTGGAAACACCATATATTTT.

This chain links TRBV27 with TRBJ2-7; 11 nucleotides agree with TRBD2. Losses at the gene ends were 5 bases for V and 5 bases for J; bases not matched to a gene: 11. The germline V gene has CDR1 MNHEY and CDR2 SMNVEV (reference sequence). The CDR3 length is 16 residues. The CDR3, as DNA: TGTGCCAGCAGTACTCAATCTAGCGGGAGGAGCCACGAGCAGTACTTC. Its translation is CASSTQSSGRSHEQYF.

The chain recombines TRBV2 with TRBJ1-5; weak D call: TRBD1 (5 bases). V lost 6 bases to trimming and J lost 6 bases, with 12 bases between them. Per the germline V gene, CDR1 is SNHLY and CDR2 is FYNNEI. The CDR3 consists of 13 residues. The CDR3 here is CASRGQGTQPQHF. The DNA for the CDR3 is TGTGCCAGCAGAGGTCAGGGAACTCAGCCCCAGCATTTT.

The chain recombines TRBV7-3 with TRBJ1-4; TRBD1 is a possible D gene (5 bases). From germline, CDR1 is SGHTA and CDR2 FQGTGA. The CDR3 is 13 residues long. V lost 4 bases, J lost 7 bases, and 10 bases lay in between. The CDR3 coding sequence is TGTGCCAGCAGCTATGGGGGGAGTGAAAAACTGTTTTTT. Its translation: CASSYGGSEKLFF.

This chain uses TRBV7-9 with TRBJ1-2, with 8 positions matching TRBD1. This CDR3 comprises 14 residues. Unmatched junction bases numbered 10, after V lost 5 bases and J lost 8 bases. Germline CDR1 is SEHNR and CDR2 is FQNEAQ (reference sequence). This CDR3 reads CASSNDRGREGYTF. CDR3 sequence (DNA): TGTGCCAGCAGCAACGACAGGGGACGGGAGGGCTACACCTTC.

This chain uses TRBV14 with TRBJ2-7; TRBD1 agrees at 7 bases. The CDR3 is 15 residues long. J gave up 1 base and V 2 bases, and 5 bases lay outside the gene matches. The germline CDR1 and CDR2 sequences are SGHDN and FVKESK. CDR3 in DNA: TGTGCCAGCAGCCAACTACAGGGGCCTTCCTACGAGCAGTACTTC. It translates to CASSQLQGPSYEQYF.

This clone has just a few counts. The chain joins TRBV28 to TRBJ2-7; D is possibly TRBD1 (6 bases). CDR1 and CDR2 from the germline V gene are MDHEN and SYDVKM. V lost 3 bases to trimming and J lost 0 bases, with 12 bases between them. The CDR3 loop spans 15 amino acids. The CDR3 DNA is TGTGCCAGCAGTTTTGGCGACAGGCCCTCCTACGAGCAGTACTTC. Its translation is CASSFGDRPSYEQYF.

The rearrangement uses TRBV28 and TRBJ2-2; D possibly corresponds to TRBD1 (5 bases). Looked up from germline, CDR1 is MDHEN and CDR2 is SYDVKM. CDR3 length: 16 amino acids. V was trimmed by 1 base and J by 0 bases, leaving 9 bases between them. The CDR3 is CASSLFPGSNTGELFF. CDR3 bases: TGTGCCAGCAGTTTATTCCCAGGGTCGAACACCGGGGAGCTGTTTTTT. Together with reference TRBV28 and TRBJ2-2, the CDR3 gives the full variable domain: DVKVTQSSRYLVKRTGEKVFLECVQDMDHENMFWYRQDPGLGLRLIYFSYDVKMKEKGDIPEGYSVSREKKERFSLILESASTNQTSMYLCASSLFPGSNTGELFFGEGSRLTVL.

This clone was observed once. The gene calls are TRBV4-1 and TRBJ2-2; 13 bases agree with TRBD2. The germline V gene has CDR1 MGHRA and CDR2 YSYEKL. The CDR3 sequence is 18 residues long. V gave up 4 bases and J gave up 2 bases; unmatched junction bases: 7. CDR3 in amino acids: CASSPWTSGRGNTGELFF. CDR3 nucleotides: TGCGCCAGCAGCCCGTGGACTAGCGGGAGAGGTAACACCGGGGAGCTGTTTTTT.

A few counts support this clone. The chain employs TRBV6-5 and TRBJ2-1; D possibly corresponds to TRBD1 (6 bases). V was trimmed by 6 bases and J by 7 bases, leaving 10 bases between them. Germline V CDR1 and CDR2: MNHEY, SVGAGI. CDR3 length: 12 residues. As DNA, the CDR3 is TGTGCCAGCAGACGGGACATTAATGAGCAGTTCTTC. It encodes CASRRDINEQFF.

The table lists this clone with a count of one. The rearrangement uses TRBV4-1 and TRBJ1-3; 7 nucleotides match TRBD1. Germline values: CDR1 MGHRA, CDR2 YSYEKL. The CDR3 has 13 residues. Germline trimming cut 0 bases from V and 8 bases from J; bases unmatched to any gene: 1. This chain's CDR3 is CASSQEGGHTIYF. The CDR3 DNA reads TGCGCCAGCAGCCAAGAAGGGGGCCACACCATATATTTT.

In DNA, the CDR3 is TGTGCCAGCAGTGAATGGACACCGACCTTAGCTGGCTACACCTTC. This translates into CASSEWTPTLAGYTF. This chain uses TRBV6-1 with TRBJ1-2; maybe TRBD1 (5 bases). CDR1 is MNHNS and CDR2 is SASEGT in the germline V gene. The CDR3 runs 15 residues. V shed 2 bases and J shed 7 bases, with 17 bases lying between them.

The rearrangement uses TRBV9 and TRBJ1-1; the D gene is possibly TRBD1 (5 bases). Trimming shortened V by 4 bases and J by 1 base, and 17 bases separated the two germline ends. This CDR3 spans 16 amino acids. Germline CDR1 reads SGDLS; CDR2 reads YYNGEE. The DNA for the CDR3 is TGTGCCAGCAGCTCGAAGAGGGACCCAACGAACACTGAAGCTTTCTTT. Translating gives CASSSKRDPTNTEAFF.

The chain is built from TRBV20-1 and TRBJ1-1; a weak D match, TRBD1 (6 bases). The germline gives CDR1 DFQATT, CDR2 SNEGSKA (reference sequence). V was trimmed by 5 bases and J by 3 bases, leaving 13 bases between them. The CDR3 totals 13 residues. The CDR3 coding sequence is TGCAGTGCTGGTGGACAGTACTACACTGAAGCTTTCTTT. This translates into CSAGGQYYTEAFF.

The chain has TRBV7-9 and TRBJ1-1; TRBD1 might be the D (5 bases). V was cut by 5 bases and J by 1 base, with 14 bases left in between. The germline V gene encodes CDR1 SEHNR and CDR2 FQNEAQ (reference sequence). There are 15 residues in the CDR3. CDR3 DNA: TGTGCCAGCAGCCTCTACGGGGGAAAGAACACTGAAGCTTTCTTT. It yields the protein CASSLYGGKNTEAFF.

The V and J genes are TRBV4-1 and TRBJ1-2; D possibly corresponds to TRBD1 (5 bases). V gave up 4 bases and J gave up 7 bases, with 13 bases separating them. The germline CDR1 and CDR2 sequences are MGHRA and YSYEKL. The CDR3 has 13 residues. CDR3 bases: TGCGCCAGCAGCCGGCGGGGCGCGGGTGGCTACACCTTC. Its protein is CASSRRGAGGYTF.

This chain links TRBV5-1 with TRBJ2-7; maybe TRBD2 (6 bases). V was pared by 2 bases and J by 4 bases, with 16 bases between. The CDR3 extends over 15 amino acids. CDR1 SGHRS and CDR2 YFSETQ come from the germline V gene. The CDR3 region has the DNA TGCGCCAGCAGCTTCGGGGACCGGGAGCTGTACGAGCAGTACTTC. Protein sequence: CASSFGDRELYEQYF.

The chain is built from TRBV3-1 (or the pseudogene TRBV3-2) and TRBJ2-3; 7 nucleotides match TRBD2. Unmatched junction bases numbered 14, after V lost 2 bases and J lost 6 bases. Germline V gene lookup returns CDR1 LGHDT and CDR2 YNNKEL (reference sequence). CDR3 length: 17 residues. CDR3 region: CASSQRMAGLPLDTQYF. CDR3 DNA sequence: TGTGCCAGCAGCCAAAGGATGGCGGGACTACCCTTGGATACGCAGTATTTT.

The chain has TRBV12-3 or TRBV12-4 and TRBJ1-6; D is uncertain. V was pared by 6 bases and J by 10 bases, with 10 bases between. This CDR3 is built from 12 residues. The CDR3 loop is CASSSGGSPLHF. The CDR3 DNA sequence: TGTGCCAGCAGCTCAGGAGGCTCACCCCTCCACTTT.

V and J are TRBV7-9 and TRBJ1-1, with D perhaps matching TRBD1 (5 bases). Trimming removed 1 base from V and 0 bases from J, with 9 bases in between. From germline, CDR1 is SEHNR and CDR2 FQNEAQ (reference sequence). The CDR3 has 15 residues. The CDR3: CASSLVGGVNTEAFF. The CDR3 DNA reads TGTGCCAGCAGCTTAGTGGGGGGTGTGAACACTGAAGCTTTCTTT. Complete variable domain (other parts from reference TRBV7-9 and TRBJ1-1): DTGVSQNPRHKITKRGQNVTFRCDPISEHNRLYWYRQTLGQGPEFLTYFQNEAQLEKSRLLSDRFSAERPKGSFSTLEIQRTEQGDSAMYLCASSLVGGVNTEAFFGQGTRLTVV.

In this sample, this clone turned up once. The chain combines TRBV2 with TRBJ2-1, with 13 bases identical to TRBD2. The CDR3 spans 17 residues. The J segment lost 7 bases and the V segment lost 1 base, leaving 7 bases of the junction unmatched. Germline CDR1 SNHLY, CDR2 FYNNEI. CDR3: CASSEVGWTSGRNEQFF. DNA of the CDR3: TGTGCCAGCAGTGAAGTGGGATGGACTAGCGGGAGAAATGAGCAGTTCTTC.

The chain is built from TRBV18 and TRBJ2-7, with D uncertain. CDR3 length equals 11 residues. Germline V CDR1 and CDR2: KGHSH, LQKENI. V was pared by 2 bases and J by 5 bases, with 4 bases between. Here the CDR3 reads CASSPEHEQYF. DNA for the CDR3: TGTGCCAGCTCACCAGAGCACGAGCAGTACTTC.